This T cell receptor (beta chain) derives from a study of T-cell reconstitution after alpha-beta-depleted transplantation in children. CDR1 and CDR2 from the germline V gene are KGHSH and LQKENI. The junction had 4 bases not matched to a gene; V was cut back by 1 base and J by 5 bases. The CDR3 covers 14 residues. This sample's TCRbeta library carried unique molecular identifier barcodes. MiXCR was run by TCRdb on the PCR reads, yielding one entry per CDR3 protein. Of more than 450,000 distinct CDR3 sequences listed, around 18% are singletons. The material was PBMCs from the stem cell graft donor, obtained from the stem cell graft. This receptor was taken from a human donor who donated a stem cell graft to a child with acute lymphoblastic leukemia. The V gene is TRBV18, the J gene TRBJ2-5, with TRBD1 matching over 7 bases. Written as DNA, the CDR3 is TGTGCCAGCTCACCACAGACAGGGCGGGAGACCCAGTACTTC. Protein: CASSPQTGRETQYF.